Listed below are T cell receptor beta chains from one sample, sequenced in a study of shared clonotypes between healthy human individuals. Here immunoSEQ multiplex PCR was the method, and the copy in TCRdb shows in-frame clones only, minus some. The table has 470,000 or so clones, about 85% seen once. The sequenced sample consisted of PBMCs. Receptors originate from a woman in her thirties or forties in good health. Some clones in this sample may be carry-over from other donors' samples. Both conserved end residues are part of each CDR3. D genes are given only for firm matches. Size values are once, few and many counts, or a class for expanded clones, and some rows have none.

D gene	V gene	J gene	clone size	CDR3 DNA	CDR3 protein
NA	TRBV11-1	TRBJ1-1	NA	TGTGCCAGCGGGGGTGATGGGTGGAACACTGAAGCTTTCTTT	CASGGDGWNTEAFF
NA	TRBV5-1	TRBJ2-7	few	TGCGCCAGCAGTGGGGGTATGTACGAGCAGTACTTC	CASSGGMYEQYF
NA	TRBV6-1	TRBJ2-1	NA	TGTGCCAGCAGTCTGGAGAGTATTAGTGAGCAGTTCTTC	CASSLESISEQFF
TRBD1	TRBV10-3	TRBJ1-3	few	TGTGCCATCAGTGAGTCGAGACAGGGTGCGGCTGGAAACACCATATATTTT	CAISESRQGAAGNTIYF
TRBD1	TRBV19	TRBJ2-7	NA	TGTGCCAGTAGTGCCGGACAGGGGGACGAGCAGTACTTC	CASSAGQGDEQYF
TRBD1	TRBV7-6	TRBJ2-3	NA	TGTGCCAGCAGCTCGTTGACAGGGAAGGGCACAGATACGCAGTATTTT	CASSSLTGKGTDTQYF
TRBD2	TRBV4-3	TRBJ2-5	NA	TGCGCCAGCAGCCTCCGACTAGCGCTAGAGACCCAGTACTTC	CASSLRLALETQYF
TRBD2	TRBV27	TRBJ2-1	NA	TGTGCCAGCACCCCTTGGCGGGAGGAAAACTACAATGAGCAGTTCTTC	CASTPWREENYNEQFF
NA	TRBV4-1	TRBJ1-1	NA	TGCGCCAGCAGCCAAGTCGGGGGAGGTGAAGCTTTCTTT	CASSQVGGGEAFF
NA	TRBV11-2	TRBJ2-1	NA	TGTGCCAGCAGCCCGAGGGGAGATGGGGGGGAGCAGTTCTTC	CASSPRGDGGEQFF
TRBD2	TRBV4-3	TRBJ2-1	NA	TGCGCCAGCAGCCCTAGGACTAGCGGTTTCGGTGAGCAGTTCTTC	CASSPRTSGFGEQFF
NA	TRBV7-9	TRBJ1-3	few	TGTGCCAGCAGCTTAGCGCTAGGGGAAACTGGAAACACCATATATTTT	CASSLALGETGNTIYF
NA	TRBV28	TRBJ1-2	NA	TGTGCCAGCAGTGTGACAGTCCAATATGGCTACACCTTC	CASSVTVQYGYTF
NA	TRBV18	TRBJ1-1	many	TGTGCCAGCTCACCGCCCTCGGTTGACACTGAAGCTTTCTTT	CASSPPSVDTEAFF
TRBD1	TRBV27	TRBJ1-1	NA	TGTGCCAGCAGTTGGGACAGGGGGCATACTGAAGCTTTCTTT	CASSWDRGHTEAFF
TRBD2	TRBV5-1	TRBJ2-1	NA	TGCGCCAGCAGCTTGGAAACCGGGACTAGCGGGGTCTTC	CASSLETGTSGVF
NA	TRBV5-6	TRBJ2-3	NA	TGTGCCAGCAGCTTGACCGCAGATACGCAGTATTTT	CASSLTADTQYF
TRBD1	TRBV5-1	TRBJ2-1	few	TGCGCCAGCAGCTGGGACAGTTACAATGAGCAGTTCTTC	CASSWDSYNEQFF
NA	TRBV5-1	TRBJ1-4	few	TGCGCCAGCAGCTTTTCGGTCAGACAGGTTAATGAAAAACTGTTTTTT	CASSFSVRQVNEKLFF
NA	TRBV5-4	TRBJ2-3	NA	TGTGCCAGCAGCTTGCTCGATACGCAGTATTTT	CASSLLDTQYF